The 2 T cell receptor beta chains presented below share a single source sample, sequenced in a study of blood T cell repertoires in COVID-19. Some clones are missing from TCRdb's copy, which holds only in-frame ones; the method was immunoSEQ multiplex PCR. The profile shows under 55,000 clones, over 80% of them singletons. Sequencing was performed on peripheral blood. The receptors here all came from a human donor in a cohort sampled during active COVID-19.

The chain recombines TRBV5-1 with TRBJ2-6, with 7 positions matching TRBD1. The CDR3 contains 16 residues. Germline loops: CDR1 SGHRS, CDR2 YFSETQ. The ends lost 4 bases at V and 2 bases at J; junction bases unmatched: 6. CDR3 region: CASSPTGITGANVLTF. Here the CDR3 DNA reads TGCGCCAGCAGCCCGACAGGGATCACTGGGGCCAACGTCCTGACTTTC.

With regard to this clone: Other DNA sequences in the same sample also yield this CDR3. The chain is built from TRBV5-4 and TRBJ2-3, with a possible D match to TRBD2 (7 bases). Trimming left V 4 bases short and J 4 bases short, with 10 bases between. The CDR3 has 13 residues. Germline V lookup: CDR1 SGHNT, CDR2 YYREEE (reference sequence). CDR3 sequence (DNA): TGTGCCAGCAGCACCGGGGGGCCAGATACGCAGTATTTT. Its protein product is CASSTGGPDTQYF.